This TCR beta chain originates from a study of OX40 agonist ivuxolimab in advanced cancers. Study conclusions and caveats: Clonal expansion by week 6 occurred in CD4+ and CD8+ blood T cells (at 0.1 to 3.0 mg/kg).

Clones were sequenced by immunoSEQ multiplex PCR, and TCRdb holds only the in-frame ones, with some missing. The data show several thousand clones, with around 70% seen just once and 25% to 30% held by the top ten. This clone was found a few times. Its antigen remains unknown. This receptor was identified in an adult with an advanced solid tumor such as melanoma, head and neck, liver or kidney cancer. The sample was CD4+ or CD8+ T cells sorted from blood, taken in a trial of the OX40 agonist ivuxolimab.

This chain's CDR3 is CAISDGHMGNQPQHF. The CDR3 DNA follows: TGTGCCATCAGTGACGGGCATATGGGCAATCAGCCCCAGCATTTT. The gene calls are TRBV10-3 and TRBJ1-5, with D uncertain. From germline, CDR1 is ENHRY and CDR2 SYGVKD. The V and J ends lost 3 bases and 2 bases respectively, with 11 bases between them. The CDR3 contains 15 residues.